This is a list of T cell receptor beta chains from one sample in a study of T cells in Graves' hyperthyroidism and ophthalmopathy. TCRdb independently ran MiXCR on the multiplex PCR reads; one entry per CDR3 protein. The sample holds about 840,000 distinct CDR3 sequences, over 35% seen once. Sequenced material: blood. Every receptor here comes from a man aged 18 to 30 with Graves' hyperthyroidism. The CDR3 runs from the conserved cysteine through the conserved F or W. The D gene is left open where the match is weak. Clone size is shown for a subset of rows, as once, few, many or a class of expanded clone.

j_gene: TRBJ1-2
abundance: many
v_gene: TRBV29-1
d_gene: .
CDR3nt: TGCAGTGCTCGGGGGACGGACAGAAGCCATGGCTACACCTTC
CDR3aa: CSARGTDRSHGYTF

j_gene: TRBJ1-1
abundance: .
v_gene: TRBV20-1
d_gene: .
CDR3nt: TGCAGTGCTAGACCAGGACGGGGAGTGGGCACTGAAGCTTTCTTT
CDR3aa: CSARPGRGVGTEAFF

j_gene: TRBJ2-5
abundance: many
v_gene: TRBV7-9
d_gene: .
CDR3nt: TGTGCCAGCAGCTCTCGTTTCCAAGAGACCCAGTACTTC
CDR3aa: CASSSRFQETQYF

j_gene: TRBJ1-1
abundance: .
v_gene: TRBV6-6
d_gene: .
CDR3nt: TGTGCCAGCAGTTACTTTTCTCCTCGAACCCCATGGGACACTGAAGCTTTCTTT
CDR3aa: CASSYFSPRTPWDTEAFF

j_gene: TRBJ1-5
abundance: many
v_gene: TRBV7-9
d_gene: .
CDR3nt: TGTGCCAGCAGCTTAGGAGGGTCTAGTCAGCCCCAGCATTTT
CDR3aa: CASSLGGSSQPQHF

j_gene: TRBJ1-5
abundance: once
v_gene: TRBV2
d_gene: .
CDR3nt: TGTGCCAGTGCAACAGGGATGGGTCAGCCCCAGCATTTT
CDR3aa: CASATGMGQPQHF

j_gene: TRBJ1-5
abundance: few
v_gene: TRBV19
d_gene: TRBD1
CDR3nt: TGTGCCAGTAGTATAGAACCCGACAGGGGTAGCAATCAGCCCCAGCATTTT
CDR3aa: CASSIEPDRGSNQPQHF

j_gene: TRBJ1-1
abundance: many
v_gene: TRBV19
d_gene: .
CDR3nt: TGTGCCAGTAGTGCCGCTCTTTGGTTTGAAGCTTTCTTT
CDR3aa: CASSAALWFEAFF

j_gene: TRBJ2-5
abundance: .
v_gene: TRBV5-6
d_gene: .
CDR3nt: TGTGCCAGCAGCTGGGGGTATGTTCAAGAGACCCAGTACTTC
CDR3aa: CASSWGYVQETQYF

j_gene: TRBJ2-5
abundance: few
v_gene: TRBV25-1
d_gene: .
CDR3nt: TGTGCCAGCAGGGGGGTGTCGGGACCATTAGAGACCCAGTACTTC
CDR3aa: CASRGVSGPLETQYF

j_gene: TRBJ2-7
abundance: .
v_gene: TRBV29-1
d_gene: TRBD1
CDR3nt: TGCAGCGTTGAAGATCTTCAGGGGGACGGAAGAGGCGAGCAGTACTTC
CDR3aa: CSVEDLQGDGRGEQYF

j_gene: TRBJ1-1
abundance: .
v_gene: TRBV29-1
d_gene: .
CDR3nt: TGCAGCGTTGACAGGTTGGACACTGAAGCTTTCTTT
CDR3aa: CSVDRLDTEAFF

j_gene: TRBJ2-7
abundance: .
v_gene: TRBV7-2
d_gene: .
CDR3nt: TGTGCCAGCAGCCAAGAAACGGCCTGGGAGCAGTACTTC
CDR3aa: CASSQETAWEQYF

j_gene: TRBJ1-5
abundance: many
v_gene: TRBV19
d_gene: .
CDR3nt: TGTGCCAGTAGTAACCCAGGACTGAGCAATCAGCCCCAGCATTTT
CDR3aa: CASSNPGLSNQPQHF

j_gene: TRBJ2-6
abundance: many
v_gene: TRBV7-9
d_gene: .
CDR3nt: TGTGCCAGCAGCTTTAGAGGGAACTCTGGGGCCAACGTCCTGACTTTC
CDR3aa: CASSFRGNSGANVLTF

j_gene: TRBJ1-4
abundance: .
v_gene: TRBV12-3/TRBV12-4
d_gene: .
CDR3nt: TGTGCCAGCAGCCCGAGCCCTAATGAAAAACTGTTTTTT
CDR3aa: CASSPSPNEKLFF

j_gene: TRBJ1-5
abundance: many
v_gene: TRBV29-1
d_gene: .
CDR3nt: TGCAGCGTTGGGGACGCTGGTGATCAACCCCAGCATTTT
CDR3aa: CSVGDAGDQPQHF

j_gene: TRBJ1-2
abundance: many
v_gene: TRBV2
d_gene: .
CDR3nt: TGTGCCAGCAGACAAGAGGGGGGATACACCTTC
CDR3aa: CASRQEGGYTF

j_gene: TRBJ2-5
abundance: many
v_gene: TRBV7-9
d_gene: .
CDR3nt: TGTGCCAGCAGCTTAGGATCTGGCAGGCAGCAAGAGACCCAGTACTTC
CDR3aa: CASSLGSGRQQETQYF

j_gene: TRBJ1-5
abundance: .
v_gene: TRBV7-8
d_gene: .
CDR3nt: TGTGCCAGCAGTTTAGGCAGAGTGAGCAATCAGCTCCAGCATTTT
CDR3aa: CASSLGRVSNQLQHF

j_gene: TRBJ2-7
abundance: .
v_gene: TRBV4-1
d_gene: TRBD2
CDR3nt: TGCGCCAGCAGCCAAGATTCGCTCGTTAGCGGGAGCTCCTACGAGCAGTACTTC
CDR3aa: CASSQDSLVSGSSYEQYF

j_gene: TRBJ1-2
abundance: .
v_gene: TRBV7-2
d_gene: .
CDR3nt: TGTGCCAGCAGCCTAGACGGACAAGTCTATGGCTACACCTTC
CDR3aa: CASSLDGQVYGYTF

j_gene: TRBJ2-2
abundance: .
v_gene: TRBV7-2
d_gene: TRBD1
CDR3nt: TGTGCCAGCAAGGCCCCGACGGGACAGGGGGCCCCGGGGGAGCTGTTTTTT
CDR3aa: CASKAPTGQGAPGELFF

j_gene: TRBJ2-6
abundance: many
v_gene: TRBV7-2
d_gene: .
CDR3nt: TGTGCCAGCAGCTTTCGGCCCGCTGGGGCCAACGTCCTGACTTTC
CDR3aa: CASSFRPAGANVLTF

j_gene: TRBJ2-7
abundance: .
v_gene: TRBV20-1
d_gene: .
CDR3nt: TGCAGTGCTAGGCAGGGCCGTGCCCCCTCCTACGAGCAGTACTTC
CDR3aa: CSARQGRAPSYEQYF

j_gene: TRBJ1-1
abundance: .
v_gene: TRBV29-1
d_gene: .
CDR3nt: TGCAGCGTTATCACAGGGCTAAACAATGAAGCTTTCTTT
CDR3aa: CSVITGLNNEAFF

j_gene: TRBJ2-7
abundance: .
v_gene: TRBV29-1
d_gene: TRBD2
CDR3nt: TGCAGCGTTGCGGGACTAGCGTACGGGCAGTACTTC
CDR3aa: CSVAGLAYGQYF